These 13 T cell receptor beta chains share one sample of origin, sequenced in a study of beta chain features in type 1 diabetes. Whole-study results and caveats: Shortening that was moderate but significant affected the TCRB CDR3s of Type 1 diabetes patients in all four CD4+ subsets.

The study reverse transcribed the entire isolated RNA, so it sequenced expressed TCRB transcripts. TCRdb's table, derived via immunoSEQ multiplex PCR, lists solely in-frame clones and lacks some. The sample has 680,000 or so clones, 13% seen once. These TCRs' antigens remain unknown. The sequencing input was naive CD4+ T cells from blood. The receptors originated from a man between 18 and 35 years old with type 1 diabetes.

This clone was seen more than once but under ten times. CDR3 nucleotides: TGTGCCAGCAGTGAATGGGTCACCGAGACCCAGTACTTC. It translates to CASSEWVTETQYF. The V gene is TRBV25-1, the J gene TRBJ2-5, with no clear D. Germline lookup yields CDR1 MGHDK and CDR2 SYGVNS. V lost 1 base, J lost 5 bases, and 8 bases lay in between. CDR3 length: 13 residues.

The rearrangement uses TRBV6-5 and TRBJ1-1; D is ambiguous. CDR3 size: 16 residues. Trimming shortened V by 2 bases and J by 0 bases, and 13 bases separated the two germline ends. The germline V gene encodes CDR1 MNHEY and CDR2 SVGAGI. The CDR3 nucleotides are TGTGCCAGCAGTTACACCCTCGCATACATGAACACTGAAGCTTTCTTT. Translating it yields CASSYTLAYMNTEAFF.

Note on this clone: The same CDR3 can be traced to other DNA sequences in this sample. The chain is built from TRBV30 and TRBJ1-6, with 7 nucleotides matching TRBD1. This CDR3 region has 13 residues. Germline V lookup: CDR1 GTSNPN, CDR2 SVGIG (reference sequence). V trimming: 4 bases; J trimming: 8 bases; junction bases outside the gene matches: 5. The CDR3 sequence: CAWNGQEDSPLHF. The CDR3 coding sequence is TGTGCCTGGAATGGACAGGAGGATTCACCCCTCCACTTT.

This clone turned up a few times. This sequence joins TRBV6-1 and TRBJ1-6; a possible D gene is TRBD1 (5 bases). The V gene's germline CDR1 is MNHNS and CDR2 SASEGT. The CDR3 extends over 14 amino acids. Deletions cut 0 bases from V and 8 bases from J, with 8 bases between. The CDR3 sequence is CASSEARGDSPLHF. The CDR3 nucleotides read TGTGCCAGCAGTGAAGCGCGAGGGGATTCACCCCTCCACTTT.

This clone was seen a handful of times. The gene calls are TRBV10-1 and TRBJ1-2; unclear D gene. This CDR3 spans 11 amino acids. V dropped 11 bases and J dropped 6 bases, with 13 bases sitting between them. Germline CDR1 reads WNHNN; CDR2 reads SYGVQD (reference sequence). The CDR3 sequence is CAADEEDGYTF. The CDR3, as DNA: TGCGCCGCCGATGAAGAGGATGGCTACACCTTC.

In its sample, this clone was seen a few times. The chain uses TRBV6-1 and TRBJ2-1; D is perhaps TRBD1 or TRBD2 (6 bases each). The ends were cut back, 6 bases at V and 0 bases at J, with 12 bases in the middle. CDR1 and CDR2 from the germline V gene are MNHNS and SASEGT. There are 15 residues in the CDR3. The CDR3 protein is CASRRDIYSYNEQFF. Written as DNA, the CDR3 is TGTGCCAGCAGGCGGGACATCTACTCCTACAATGAGCAGTTCTTC.

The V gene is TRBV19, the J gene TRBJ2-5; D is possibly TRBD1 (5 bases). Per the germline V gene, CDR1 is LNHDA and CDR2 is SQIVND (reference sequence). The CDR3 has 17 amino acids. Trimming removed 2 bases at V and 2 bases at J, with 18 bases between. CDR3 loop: CASSIRTLPWEQETQYF. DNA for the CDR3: TGTGCCAGTAGTATAAGGACACTTCCGTGGGAACAAGAGACCCAGTACTTC.

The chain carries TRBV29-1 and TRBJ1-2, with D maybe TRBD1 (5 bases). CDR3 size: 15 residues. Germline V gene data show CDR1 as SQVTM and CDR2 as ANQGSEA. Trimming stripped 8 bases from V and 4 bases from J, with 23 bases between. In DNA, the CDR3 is TGCAGCCCCACCCCGTCCAGACAGAGAACCTATGGCTACACCTTC. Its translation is CSPTPSRQRTYGYTF.

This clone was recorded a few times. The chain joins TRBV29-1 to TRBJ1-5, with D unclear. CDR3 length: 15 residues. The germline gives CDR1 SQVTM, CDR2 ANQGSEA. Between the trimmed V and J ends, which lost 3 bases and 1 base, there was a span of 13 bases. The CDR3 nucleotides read TGCAGCGTTGAGGGAAATGTACGGAGCAATCAGCCCCAGCATTTT. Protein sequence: CSVEGNVRSNQPQHF.

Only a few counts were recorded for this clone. CDR3 DNA: TGTGCCTGGAGTGGGACAGGAGTTAATGAAAAACTGTTTTTT. Encoded protein: CAWSGTGVNEKLFF. The rearrangement uses TRBV30 and TRBJ1-4; 7 bases agree with TRBD1. The CDR3 has 14 amino acids. Germline V gives CDR1 GTSNPN, CDR2 SVGIG (reference sequence). Trimming took 1 base from V and 4 from J; bases not matched to a gene: 3.

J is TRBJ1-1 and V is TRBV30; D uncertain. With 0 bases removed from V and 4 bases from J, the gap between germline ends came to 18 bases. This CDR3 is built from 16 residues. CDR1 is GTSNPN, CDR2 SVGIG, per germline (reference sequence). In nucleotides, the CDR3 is TGTGCCTGGAGTGTACCGGATCGTCGGGCCACCACTGAAGCTTTCTTT. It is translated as CAWSVPDRRATTEAFF. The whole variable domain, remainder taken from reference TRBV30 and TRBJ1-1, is SQTIHQWPATLVQPVGSPLSLECTVEGTSNPNLYWYRQAAGRGLQLLFYSVGIGQISSEVPQNLSASRPQDRQFILSSKKLLLSDSGFYLCAWSVPDRRATTEAFFGQGTRLTVV.

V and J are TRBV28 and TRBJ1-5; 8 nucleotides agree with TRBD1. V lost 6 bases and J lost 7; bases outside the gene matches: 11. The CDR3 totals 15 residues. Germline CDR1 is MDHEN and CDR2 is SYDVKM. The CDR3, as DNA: TGTGCCAGCAGCCCCGACAGGGGAATAAGGCAGCCCCAGCATTTT. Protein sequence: CASSPDRGIRQPQHF. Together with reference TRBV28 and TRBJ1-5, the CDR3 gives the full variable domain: DVKVTQSSRYLVKRTGEKVFLECVQDMDHENMFWYRQDPGLGLRLIYFSYDVKMKEKGDIPEGYSVSREKKERFSLILESASTNQTSMYLCASSPDRGIRQPQHFGDGTRLSIL.

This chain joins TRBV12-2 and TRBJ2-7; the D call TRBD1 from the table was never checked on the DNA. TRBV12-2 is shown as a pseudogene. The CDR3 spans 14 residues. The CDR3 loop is CASRCRTGGNEQYF. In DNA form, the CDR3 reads TGTGCAAGTCGATGCCGGACAGGGGGCAACGAGCAGTACTTC.